The clone carrying this T cell receptor beta chain has a handful of counts. What it binds is not known. Preparing the TCRbeta library involved the use of unique molecular identifiers. TCRdb re-derived calls from the PCR reads in MiXCR, one entry per CDR3 protein. The repertoire holds 700,000 to 850,000 distinct CDR3 sequences, with around 17% as singletons. The sample comes from a study of T-cell reconstitution after alpha-beta-depleted transplantation in children. Broader study findings: It was reported that alpha-beta T cells came from several hundred expanded graft clones (about two months after transplant). The origin of high day-60 TCRbeta diversity in some patients lay in surviving recipient T cells and thymic progenitors. A year post-transplant, T-cell counts and diversity derived mostly from newly produced T cells.

Germline lookup yields CDR1 SQVTM and CDR2 ANQGSEA. This CDR3 has 12 amino acids. V gave up 3 bases and J gave up 1 base, with 6 bases separating them. This chain uses TRBV29-1 with TRBJ1-1; no clear D gene. The TCR sequence derives from a male patient under 18 who had a stem cell transplant for acute lymphoblastic leukemia, so the T cells may come from the graft donor. The material sequenced was PBMCs, mostly from graft donor cells, taken 360 days after TCRalphabeta/CD19-depleted stem cell transplant. As DNA, the CDR3 is TGCAGCGTTGAGGACGGGAACACTGAAGCTTTCTTT. Protein: CSVEDGNTEAFF.